The 12 T cell receptor beta chains reported below all come from one sample, sequenced in a study of blood T cell repertoires in COVID-19. The repertoire was sequenced with immunoSEQ multiplex PCR; TCRdb's copy has only in-frame clones and lacks some. The sample lists roughly 120,000 clones; approximately 90% were seen once. The sequencing sample was made of peripheral blood. The receptors here all came from a human donor with active COVID-19. The donor label of this sample is uncertain.

The V call is TRBV4-3, the J call TRBJ2-7; 9 nucleotides line up with TRBD1. In germline, CDR1 is LGHNA, CDR2 YSLEER. The CDR3 is 13 residues long. The junction had 3 bases not matched to a gene; V was cut back by 8 bases and J by 1 base. Here the CDR3 reads CASGDRGSYEQYF. In nucleotides, the CDR3 is TGCGCCAGCGGAGACAGGGGGTCCTACGAGCAGTACTTC.

The gene calls are TRBV7-7 and TRBJ2-2, with D uncertain. This CDR3 comprises 14 residues. Per germline, CDR1 SSHAT and CDR2 FNYEAQ (reference sequence). Trimming cost V 3 bases and J 6 bases, with 11 bases left between them. The CDR3 sequence is CASSFNPLAGELFF. In DNA form, the CDR3 reads TGTGCCAGCAGCTTTAACCCACTCGCCGGGGAGCTGTTTTTT.

V usage is TRBV15 and J usage is TRBJ1-2; a possible D gene is TRBD1 (6 bases). Per the germline V gene, CDR1 is LNHNV and CDR2 is YYDKDF (reference sequence). The CDR3 loop spans 15 amino acids. Trimming pared 1 base from V and 2 bases from J, leaving 11 bases between. CDR3 sequence (DNA): TGTGCCACCAGCAGAGGCCCAGGGGCCAACTATGGCTACACCTTC. Amino acid sequence: CATSRGPGANYGYTF.

The V call is TRBV9, the J call TRBJ1-1; D call uncertain. V lost 1 base, J lost 5 bases, and 9 bases lay in between. The CDR3 consists of 13 residues. The V gene's germline CDR1 is SGDLS and CDR2 YYNGEE. The CDR3 is CASSVFSGTEAFF. DNA for the CDR3: TGTGCCAGCAGCGTATTTTCGGGAACTGAAGCTTTCTTT.

The chain carries TRBV25-1 and TRBJ2-7; TRBD1 might be the D (6 bases). Germline assignment: CDR1 MGHDK and CDR2 SYGVNS. With 1 base removed from V and 3 bases from J, the gap between germline ends came to 16 bases. The CDR3 is made up of 16 amino acids. CDR3 in amino acids: CASSEFPRTEIYEQYF. CDR3 in DNA: TGTGCCAGCAGTGAATTCCCCCGGACAGAAATCTACGAGCAGTACTTC.

This clone was counted between two and nine times. The rearrangement uses TRBV19 and TRBJ1-6; a possible D gene is TRBD1 (6 bases). The CDR3 spans 15 residues. CDR1 and CDR2 (germline): LNHDA, SQIVND (reference sequence). V dropped 3 bases and J dropped 7 bases, with 13 bases sitting between them. This CDR3 is CASSISSGVNSPLHF. As DNA, the CDR3 is TGTGCCAGTAGTATCTCTTCAGGGGTCAATTCACCCCTCCACTTT.

The V and J genes are TRBV28 and TRBJ1-5, with D perhaps matching TRBD1 (5 bases). The germline gives CDR1 MDHEN, CDR2 SYDVKM. V lost 3 bases and J 1 base, leaving 10 bases between the germline ends. This CDR3 spans 15 amino acids. Written as DNA, the CDR3 is TGTGCCAGCAGTTTCATCCGGGGGAGCAATCAGCCCCAGCATTTT. It translates to CASSFIRGSNQPQHF.

This sequence joins TRBV11-2 and TRBJ1-2; no reliable D call. V gave up 1 base and J gave up 7 bases, with 22 bases separating them. Germline lookup yields CDR1 SGHAT and CDR2 FQNNGV. The CDR3 has 17 amino acids. DNA of the CDR3: TGTGCCAGCAGCTTAGCGGGGAATGTAGGGAAAATAGCTGGCTACACCTTC. This codes for CASSLAGNVGKIAGYTF.

V usage is TRBV14 and J usage is TRBJ2-7; tentative D call: TRBD2 (6 bases). Germline values: CDR1 SGHDN, CDR2 FVKESK. This CDR3 has 15 residues. Trimming cost V 4 bases and J 5 bases, with 18 bases left between them. The CDR3 reads CASSLPGLAFDEQYF. The DNA of the CDR3 is TGTGCCAGCAGCCTCCCGGGACTCGCCTTTGACGAGCAGTACTTC.

The chain couples TRBV28 to TRBJ1-1; TRBD1 matches 7 bases. This CDR3 has 15 residues. The ends lost 3 bases at V and 5 bases at J; junction bases unmatched: 9. The germline gives CDR1 MDHEN, CDR2 SYDVKM. The CDR3 coding sequence is TGTGCCAGCAGTTTCGTCGAGGGGGCGTATACTGAAGCTTTCTTT. The encoded protein is CASSFVEGAYTEAFF.

V gene TRBV29-1 combines with J gene TRBJ2-7; 8 nucleotides align to TRBD1. The CDR3 totals 13 residues. V shed 2 bases and J 2 bases; nucleotides not matched to a gene: 2. CDR1 is SQVTM, CDR2 ANQGSEA, per germline. CDR3 in amino acids: CSVETGGAYEQYF. CDR3 coding DNA: TGCAGCGTTGAAACAGGGGGTGCCTACGAGCAGTACTTC.

The rearrangement joins TRBV7-9 to TRBJ2-3; 9 bases match TRBD2. The trim removed 5 bases at V and 3 bases at J, leaving 9 bases unmatched. CDR3 length: 16 residues. Germline loops: CDR1 SEHNR, CDR2 FQNEAQ (reference sequence). The CDR3 sequence is CASSDRGLAGTDTQYF. The CDR3 nucleotides are TGTGCCAGCAGCGACCGGGGACTAGCAGGGACAGATACGCAGTATTTT.